This T cell receptor beta chain was obtained from a study of Ad26.COV2.S vaccination and SARS-CoV-2 variants. TCRdb's copy holds only in-frame clones and misses some; the assay was immunoSEQ multiplex PCR. The table has approximately 350,000 clones, roughly 87% seen once. Points from the study as a whole: Spike-specific CD8+ and CD4+ T cell responses reportedly showed substantial breadth after vaccination. Similar non-spike TCR breadth was seen in vaccine and placebo recipients.

To note about this clone: Its specificity is not known.

Treatment denoted: approximately 18 received Ad26.COV2.S at low or high dose, single or two shots; 5 received placebo; per-sample allocation not given. Material that was analyzed had been drawn on day 63 after the first vaccine or placebo injection. The TCR was taken from a person aged 18-60 years who received the Ad26.COV2.S COVID-19 vaccine or a placebo. The sample was peripheral blood, taken in a trial of Ad26.COV2.S vaccine versus placebo.

For the CDR3, the DNA is TGTGCCAGCAGCCCCTCCCCGGGACAGATTAACACCGGGGAGCTGTTTTTT. Protein product: CASSPSPGQINTGELFF. The V call is TRBV27, the J call TRBJ2-2, with TRBD1 matching over 7 bases. From germline, CDR1 is MNHEY and CDR2 SMNVEV (reference sequence). This CDR3 has 17 residues. V lost 6 bases, J lost 2 bases, and 12 bases stayed unmatched.